These T cell receptor beta chains were read from a single sample in a study of post-analysis software for immune sequencing data. Each CDR3 protein is one row after TCRdb ran MiXCR on the PCR reads. This table has approximately 260,000 distinct CDR3 sequences, around 34% appearing once. What was sequenced was blood. The receptors stem from a girl between 10 and 17 years old with multiple sclerosis. Each CDR3 is given with its conserved first and last residue. Fields, in order: CDR3 length, D gene, V gene, J gene, clone size, CDR3 DNA, CDR3 protein. D genes are given only for firm matches. Some rows mark clone size as missing; the rest say once, few, many or name a class of expanded clone.

16	-	TRBV5-5	TRBJ1-2	many	TGTGCCAGCAGCCATGGTAGGGGGAGCAGGGTCTATGGCTACACCTTC	CASSHGRGSRVYGYTF
14	-	TRBV6-1	TRBJ1-6	-	TGTGCCAGCAGTGAGGGGGGAAGAGAATCACCCCTCCACTTT	CASSEGGRESPLHF
12	-	TRBV12-3/TRBV12-4	TRBJ1-4	-	TGTGCCAGCAGTGGGGACGGTGAAAAACTGTTTTTT	CASSGDGEKLFF
14	-	TRBV7-9	TRBJ2-7	-	TGTGCCAGCAGCTTCCCGGGACCCCTAAACGAGCAGTACTTC	CASSFPGPLNEQYF
16	-	TRBV27	TRBJ2-3	once	TGTGCCAGCAGTGTCCGGGCCTTCAATGGGGCAGATACGCAGTATTTT	CASSVRAFNGADTQYF
17	TRBD2	TRBV28	TRBJ2-1	many	TGTGCCAGCAGTTTCCTCGGCGGGGGGCCCGATTACAATGAGCAGTTCTTC	CASSFLGGGPDYNEQFF
13	-	TRBV20-1	TRBJ2-1	-	TGCAGTAGCGGGCCTAGCTCCTACAATGAGCAGTTCTTC	CSSGPSSYNEQFF
14	-	TRBV5-1	TRBJ1-6	few	TGCGCCAGCAGCGGCGACTTTGGAAGGTCACCCCTCCACTTT	CASSGDFGRSPLHF
18	TRBD1	TRBV11-2	TRBJ2-3	few	TGTGCCAGCAGGTTATTAGGACAGAGCCGACAGGGTACAGATACGCAGTATTTT	CASRLLGQSRQGTDTQYF
17	TRBD1	TRBV5-5	TRBJ1-2	many	TGTGCCAGCAGCACCGGGACAGGGGTCCGTCCTAACTATGGCTACACCTTC	CASSTGTGVRPNYGYTF
11	TRBD1	TRBV20-1	TRBJ2-4	-	TGCAGTGCTACCGCGTCCCGGGACAGGTACTTC	CSATASRDRYF
17	TRBD1	TRBV5-1	TRBJ2-6	-	TGCGCCAGCAGCCAGTGGACAGGGCGTAACGGGGCCAACGTCCTGACTTTC	CASSQWTGRNGANVLTF
15	-	TRBV15	TRBJ1-5	many	TGTGCCACCAGCAGAGATAAGGGAGTTAATCAGCCCCAGCATTTT	CATSRDKGVNQPQHF
15	TRBD2	TRBV11-2	TRBJ2-3	many	TGTGCCAGCAGCTTGGAAACTTCCGGGACTAGCGGCAAGTATTTT	CASSLETSGTSGKYF
17	-	TRBV28	TRBJ1-5	many	TGTGCCAGCAGTTTGACTCCCCTTAGGAAGGGGAGTCAGCCCCAGCATTTT	CASSLTPLRKGSQPQHF